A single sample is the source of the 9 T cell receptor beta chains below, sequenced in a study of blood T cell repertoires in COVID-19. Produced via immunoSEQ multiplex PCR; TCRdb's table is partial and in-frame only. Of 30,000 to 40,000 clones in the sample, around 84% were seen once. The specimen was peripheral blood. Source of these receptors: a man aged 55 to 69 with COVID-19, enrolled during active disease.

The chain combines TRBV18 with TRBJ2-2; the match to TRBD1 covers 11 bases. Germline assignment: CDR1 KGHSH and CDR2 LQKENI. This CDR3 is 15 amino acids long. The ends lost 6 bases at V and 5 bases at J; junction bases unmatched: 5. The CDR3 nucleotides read TGTGCCAGCTCGGTGGACAGGGGGCTGACCGGGGAGCTGTTTTTT. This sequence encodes CASSVDRGLTGELFF.

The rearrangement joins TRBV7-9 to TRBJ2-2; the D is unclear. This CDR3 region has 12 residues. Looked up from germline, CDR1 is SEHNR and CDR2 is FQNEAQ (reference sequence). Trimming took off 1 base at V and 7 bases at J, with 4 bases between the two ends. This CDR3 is CASSLVGGELFF. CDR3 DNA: TGTGCCAGCAGCTTAGTCGGCGGGGAGCTGTTTTTT.

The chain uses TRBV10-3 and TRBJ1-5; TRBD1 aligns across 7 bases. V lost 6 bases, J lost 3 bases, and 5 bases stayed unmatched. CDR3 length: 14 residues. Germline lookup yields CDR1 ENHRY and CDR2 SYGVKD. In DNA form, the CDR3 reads TGTGCCATCAGCTCACAGGGGACCAATCAGCCCCAGCATTTT. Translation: CAISSQGTNQPQHF.

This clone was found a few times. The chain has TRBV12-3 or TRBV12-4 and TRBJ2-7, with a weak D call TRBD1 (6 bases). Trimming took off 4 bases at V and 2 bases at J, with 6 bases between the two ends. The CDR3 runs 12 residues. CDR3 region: CASSSGAYEQYF. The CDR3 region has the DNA TGTGCCAGCAGTTCAGGGGCCTACGAGCAGTACTTC.

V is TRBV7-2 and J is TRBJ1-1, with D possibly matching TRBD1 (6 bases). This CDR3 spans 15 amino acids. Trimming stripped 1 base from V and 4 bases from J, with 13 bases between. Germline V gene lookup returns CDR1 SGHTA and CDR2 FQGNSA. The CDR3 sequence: CASSLVSGEGTEAFF. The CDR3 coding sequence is TGTGCCAGCAGCTTAGTTTCAGGGGAGGGCACTGAAGCTTTCTTT. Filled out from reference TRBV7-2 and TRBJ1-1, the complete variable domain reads GAGVSQSPSNKVTEKGKDVELRCDPISGHTALYWYRQSLGQGLEFLIYFQGNSAPDKSGLPSDRFSAERTGGSVSTLTIQRTQQEDSAVYLCASSLVSGEGTEAFFGQGTRLTVV.

CDR3 sequence reads: CSMNSGANVLTF. The DNA for the CDR3 is TGTTCTATGAACTCTGGGGCCAACGTCCTGACTTTC. J is TRBJ2-6 and V is TRBV30, with D unresolved. There are 12 residues in the CDR3. Germline CDR1 reads GTSNPN; CDR2 reads SVGIG (reference sequence).

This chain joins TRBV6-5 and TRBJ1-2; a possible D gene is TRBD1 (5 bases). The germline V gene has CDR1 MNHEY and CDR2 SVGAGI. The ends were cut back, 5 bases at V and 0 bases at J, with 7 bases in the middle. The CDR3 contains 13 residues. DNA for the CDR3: TGTGCCAGCAGTCTGACAGCTAACTATGGCTACACCTTC. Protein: CASSLTANYGYTF.

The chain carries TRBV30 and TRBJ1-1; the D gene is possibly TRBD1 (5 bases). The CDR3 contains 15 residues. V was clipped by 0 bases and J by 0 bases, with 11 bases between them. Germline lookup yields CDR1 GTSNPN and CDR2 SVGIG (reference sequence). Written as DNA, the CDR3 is TGTGCCTGGAGTGTTTTGACAGTCATGAACACTGAAGCTTTCTTT. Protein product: CAWSVLTVMNTEAFF.

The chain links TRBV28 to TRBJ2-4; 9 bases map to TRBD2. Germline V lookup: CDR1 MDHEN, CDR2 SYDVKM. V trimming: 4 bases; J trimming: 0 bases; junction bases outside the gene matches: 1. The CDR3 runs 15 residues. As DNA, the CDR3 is TGTGCCAGCAGTTCACTAGCGGGAGCCAAAAACATTCAGTACTTC. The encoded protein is CASSSLAGAKNIQYF.